These 23 T cell receptor beta chains originate from one sample sequenced in a study of T cell responses to AZD1222 COVID-19 vaccine (dated by TCRdb to about 2021). The library came from the immunoSEQ multiplex PCR assay. Sourced from immuneACCESS, this table was stored by TCRdb with only in-frame sequences that have V and J called. A share of the clones is absent; for the studies checked, an unresolved V gene accounts for under half, and the remainder has no known explanation. The sample table lists about 78,000 clones, roughly nine tenths of them with a count of one. The top ten hold under 25% of the sample. What the time point label conveys for this sample: baseline before first vaccination. The input for sequencing was peripheral blood, taken on day 0 of AZD1222 vaccination. The receptors shown here come from an adult in good health.

The J gene is TRBJ1-5, the V gene TRBV19, with D possibly being TRBD1 (6 bases). The germline gives CDR1 LNHDA, CDR2 SQIVND (reference sequence). Trimming cost V 7 bases and J 6 bases, with 19 bases left between them. The CDR3 is made up of 15 amino acids. The CDR3 nucleotides are TGTGCCAGTACCAGGGGTGGACAGCCCGGTCAGCCCCAGCATTTT. This encodes CASTRGGQPGQPQHF.

The chain uses TRBV5-1 and TRBJ1-4; no clear D. The V gene lost 5 bases and the J gene lost 0 bases, with 14 bases spanning the gap. The CDR3 loop spans 16 amino acids. Per germline, CDR1 SGHRS and CDR2 YFSETQ. Here the CDR3 DNA reads TGCGCCAGCAGGGTCGAGGGCTCGTCAACTAATGAAAAACTGTTTTTT. Translating gives CASRVEGSSTNEKLFF.

The J gene is TRBJ2-2, the V gene TRBV27; no clear D gene. Trimming removed 3 bases from V and 1 base from J, with 9 bases in between. CDR3 length: 15 amino acids. The germline gives CDR1 MNHEY, CDR2 SMNVEV (reference sequence). The CDR3 region has the DNA TGTGCCAGCAGTTTTGCCAGCTGGAACACCGGGGAGCTGTTTTTT. Amino acids: CASSFASWNTGELFF.

The chain couples TRBV6-1 to TRBJ1-1; possibly TRBD1 for D (5 bases). The germline gives CDR1 MNHNS, CDR2 SASEGT. This CDR3 has 15 residues. V lost 1 base and J 3 bases, leaving 12 bases between the germline ends. DNA of the CDR3: TGTGCCAGCAGTGAAGATGGGGGTAGGGACACTGAAGCTTTCTTT. Amino acid sequence: CASSEDGGRDTEAFF.

This rearrangement joins TRBV6-5 to TRBJ1-2; D is unresolved. In germline, CDR1 is MNHEY, CDR2 SVGAGI. The length of the CDR3 is 14 residues. Trimming took 0 bases from V and 0 from J, leaving 5 bases between them. CDR3 protein: CASSYSRANYGYTF. CDR3 nucleotides: TGTGCCAGCAGTTACTCGAGGGCTAACTATGGCTACACCTTC.

V is TRBV28 and J is TRBJ1-1, with D possibly TRBD1 on 6 matching bases. The CDR3 consists of 11 residues. Germline V gene data show CDR1 as MDHEN and CDR2 as SYDVKM. Trimming removed 6 bases from V and 5 bases from J, with 7 bases in between. The CDR3 DNA follows: TGTGCCAGCAGAGGGGGAACTGAAGCTTTCTTT. Translated: CASRGGTEAFF.

The rearrangement joins TRBV19 to TRBJ1-2; D is unresolved. This CDR3 has 15 residues. V was pared by 3 bases and J by 7 bases, with 18 bases between. Germline V gives CDR1 LNHDA, CDR2 SQIVND (reference sequence). CDR3 sequence (DNA): TGTGCCAGTAGTATTCCCCCGCAGGCCTTCCCTGGCTACACCTTC. Protein: CASSIPPQAFPGYTF.

The chain has TRBV29-1 and TRBJ2-7; possible D gene TRBD1, 6 bases. V lost 4 bases to trimming and J lost 3 bases, with 10 bases between them. CDR1 and CDR2 (germline): SQVTM, ANQGSEA. The CDR3 loop spans 12 amino acids. CDR3 protein: CSVAQGNYEQYF. The CDR3, as DNA: TGCAGCGTTGCACAGGGAAACTACGAGCAGTACTTC.

This clone was seen once. The rearrangement links TRBV9 to TRBJ2-1, with TRBD2 as a possible D gene (6 bases). Trimming removed 0 bases at V and 0 bases at J, with 10 bases between. Germline assignment: CDR1 SGDLS and CDR2 YYNGEE. The length of the CDR3 is 16 residues. The CDR3 region is CASSVGNSGSYNEQFF. The CDR3 DNA reads TGTGCCAGCAGCGTAGGAAATAGCGGCTCCTACAATGAGCAGTTCTTC.

The chain employs TRBV2 and TRBJ2-3, with 7 positions matching TRBD2. J lost 3 bases, V lost 2 bases, and 2 bases had no gene match. This CDR3 has 14 amino acids. From germline, CDR1 is SNHLY and CDR2 FYNNEI. CDR3 nucleotides: TGTGCCAGCAGTGAACTAGCGGAGACAGATACGCAGTATTTT. Translated: CASSELAETDTQYF.

The chain combines TRBV15 with TRBJ2-5; 10 nucleotides line up with TRBD1. CDR3 length: 15 amino acids. The V and J ends lost 4 bases and 4 bases, in that order; junction bases with no gene match: 6. Looked up from germline, CDR1 is LNHNV and CDR2 is YYDKDF (reference sequence). The CDR3 protein is CATSKPGTGVETQYF. CDR3 DNA sequence: TGTGCCACCAGCAAACCCGGGACAGGGGTAGAGACCCAGTACTTC.

V is TRBV5-4 and J is TRBJ1-4, with 10 bases fitting TRBD1. The V segment lost 3 bases and the J segment 6 bases; nucleotides outside the gene matches: 5. Germline V lookup: CDR1 SGHNT, CDR2 YYREEE (reference sequence). The CDR3 spans 15 residues. In nucleotides, the CDR3 is TGTGCCAGCAGCTGGGGGACAGGGGAGCATGAAAAACTGTTTTTT. This codes for CASSWGTGEHEKLFF. Filled out from reference TRBV5-4 and TRBJ1-4, the complete variable domain reads ETGVTQSPTHLIKTRGQQVTLRCSSQSGHNTVSWYQQALGQGPQFIFQYYREEENGRGNFPPRFSGLQFPNYSSELNVNALELDDSALYLCASSWGTGEHEKLFFGSGTQLSVL.

The chain links TRBV6-5 to TRBJ2-7; 7 nucleotides line up with TRBD1. The trim removed 6 bases at V and 7 bases at J, leaving 12 bases unmatched. Per germline, CDR1 MNHEY and CDR2 SVGAGI. The CDR3 spans 14 residues. This CDR3 reads CASSSPGTAGEQYF. In DNA, the CDR3 is TGTGCCAGCAGCTCCCCCGGGACAGCCGGGGAGCAGTACTTC.

The rearrangement joins TRBV5-1 to TRBJ2-7; possible D gene TRBD1, 6 bases. The CDR3 is 15 residues long. Germline assignment: CDR1 SGHRS and CDR2 YFSETQ. V dropped 4 bases and J dropped 3 bases, with 17 bases sitting between them. CDR3: CASSPGTGTYYEQYF. The CDR3 DNA follows: TGCGCCAGCAGCCCTGGAACCGGGACATACTACGAGCAGTACTTC. Using reference TRBV5-1 and TRBJ2-7 for the parts outside the CDR3, the full variable domain is KAGVTQTPRYLIKTRGQQVTLSCSPISGHRSVSWYQQTPGQGLQFLFEYFSETQRNKGNFPGRFSGRQFSNSRSEMNVSTLELGDSALYLCASSPGTGTYYEQYFGPGTRLTVT.

The chain links TRBV4-2 to TRBJ1-1; a weak D match, TRBD1 (6 bases). Between the trimmed V and J ends, which lost 2 bases and 1 base, there was a span of 14 bases. The CDR3 sequence is 16 residues long. Germline CDR1 LGHNA, CDR2 YNFKEQ. Here the CDR3 reads CASSQLGGHPNTEAFF. The CDR3 region has the DNA TGTGCCAGCAGCCAACTTGGGGGACACCCGAACACTGAAGCTTTCTTT.

V is TRBV28 and J is TRBJ1-6; D possibly corresponds to TRBD1 (5 bases). This CDR3 is built from 17 residues. The germline gives CDR1 MDHEN, CDR2 SYDVKM. The V end lost 4 bases, the J end lost 5 bases, and 18 bases lay between the germline ends. The chain's CDR3 is CASSSGLGGGNNSPLHF. CDR3 bases: TGTGCCAGCAGTTCTGGGCTCGGGGGAGGCAATAATTCACCCCTCCACTTT. Supplemented by reference TRBV28 and TRBJ1-6, the full variable domain reads DVKVTQSSRYLVKRTGEKVFLECVQDMDHENMFWYRQDPGLGLRLIYFSYDVKMKEKGDIPEGYSVSREKKERFSLILESASTNQTSMYLCASSSGLGGGNNSPLHFGNGTRLTVT.

This clone was picked up one time. The rearrangement uses TRBV6-6 and TRBJ2-5, with D unclear. From germline, CDR1 is MNHNY and CDR2 SVGAGI (reference sequence). This CDR3 spans 15 amino acids. V lost 6 bases to trimming and J lost 2 bases, with 16 bases between them. The CDR3 DNA reads TGTGCCAGCAGGAACTCTCCTGGCCGACAAGAGACCCAGTACTTC. Translated: CASRNSPGRQETQYF.

The chain carries TRBV27 and TRBJ1-6; no clear D. The CDR3 totals 12 residues. The V end was cut by 0 bases, the J end by 10 bases, with 4 bases between. Germline CDR1 MNHEY, CDR2 SMNVEV (reference sequence). The DNA of the CDR3 is TGTGCCAGCAGTTTATCGAGGTCACCCCTCCACTTT. This gives the protein CASSLSRSPLHF.

The chain carries TRBV6-5 and TRBJ1-5; D is unclear. The CDR3 extends over 14 amino acids. V dropped 2 bases and J dropped 3 bases, with 8 bases sitting between them. Germline loops: CDR1 MNHEY, CDR2 SVGAGI. The CDR3 sequence: CASSYARANQPQHF. In DNA form, the CDR3 reads TGTGCCAGCAGTTACGCCCGGGCCAATCAGCCCCAGCATTTT.

The chain employs TRBV6-5 and TRBJ2-7, with TRBD1 matching over 7 bases. CDR1 and CDR2 (germline): MNHEY, SVGAGI. The CDR3 is 14 amino acids. V was pared by 6 bases and J by 3 bases, with 8 bases of the junction left unmatched. This CDR3 reads CASRGWDSYYEQYF. CDR3 nucleotides: TGTGCCAGCAGGGGATGGGACAGCTACTACGAGCAGTACTTC.

This clone was observed a few times. V usage is TRBV11-3 and J usage is TRBJ1-6, with 7 bases matching TRBD1. Losses at the gene ends were 3 bases for V and 7 bases for J; bases not matched to a gene: 3. The CDR3 covers 14 residues. CDR1 SGHNT and CDR2 YENEEA come from the germline V gene. The CDR3 loop reads CASSLGTVNSPLHF. CDR3 bases: TGTGCCAGCAGCTTGGGGACAGTCAATTCACCCCTCCACTTT. The full variable domain, rest sourced from reference TRBV11-3 and TRBJ1-6, is EAGVVQSPRYKIIEKKQPVAFWCNPISGHNTLYWYLQNLGQGPELLIRYENEEAVDDSQLPKDRFSAERLKGVDSTLKIQPAELGDSAVYLCASSLGTVNSPLHFGNGTRLTVT.

J is TRBJ2-7 and V is TRBV10-1; 10 positions agree with TRBD2. The CDR3 sequence is 14 residues long. Germline lookup yields CDR1 WNHNN and CDR2 SYGVQD (reference sequence). V trimming: 2 bases; J trimming: 11 bases; junction bases outside the gene matches: 9. The CDR3 nucleotides read TGCGCCAGCAGTGAGACTCGACTAGCGGGTACGGAGTACTTC. It translates to CASSETRLAGTEYF.

The genes are TRBV19 and TRBJ1-6; weak D call: TRBD1 (5 bases). The CDR3 is 13 residues long. Germline V gene lookup returns CDR1 LNHDA and CDR2 SQIVND (reference sequence). V lost 7 bases and J lost 10, with 14 bases in between. The CDR3 region is CASTRDRGSPLHF. CDR3 nucleotide sequence: TGTGCCAGTACCCGGGATCGGGGGTCACCCCTCCACTTT.